This T cell receptor (beta chain) is drawn from a study of cytomegalovirus exposure and HLA in healthy donors. Study observations and caveats: Rare TCR sequences dominated, though some public TCRs recurred in many donors. A few CMV-associated chains were confirmed in vitro to be specific for CMV antigens.

Sequenced by immunoSEQ multiplex PCR; TCRdb stores in-frame clones only, minus some. The sample lists about 120,000 clones, more than 70% occurring once. This CDR3 comprises 15 residues. The germline gives CDR1 MNHEY, CDR2 SVGAGI. V gave up 4 bases and J gave up 5 bases, with 14 bases separating them. For this clone: Its antigen is unidentified.

The receptor comes from a young man in good health and CMV-seronegative. The chain links TRBV6-5 to TRBJ2-2; D might be TRBD2 (6 bases). The specimen sequenced was PBMCs. CDR3 DNA sequence: TGTGCCAGCAGTTTAGCTAGCGTCGGGACCGGGGAGCTGTTTTTT. Translated, it gives CASSLASVGTGELFF.